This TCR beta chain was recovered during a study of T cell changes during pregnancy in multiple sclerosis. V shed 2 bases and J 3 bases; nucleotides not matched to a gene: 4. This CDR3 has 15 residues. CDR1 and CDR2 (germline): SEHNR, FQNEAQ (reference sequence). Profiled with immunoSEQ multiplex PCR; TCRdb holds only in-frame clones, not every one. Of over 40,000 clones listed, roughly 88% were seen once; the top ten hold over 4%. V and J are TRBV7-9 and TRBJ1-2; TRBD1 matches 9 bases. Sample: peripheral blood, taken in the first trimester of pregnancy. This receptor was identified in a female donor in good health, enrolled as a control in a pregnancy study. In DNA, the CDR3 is TGTGCCAGCAGCTTAACAGGGGGCGAGGACTATGGCTACACCTTC. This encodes CASSLTGGEDYGYTF.